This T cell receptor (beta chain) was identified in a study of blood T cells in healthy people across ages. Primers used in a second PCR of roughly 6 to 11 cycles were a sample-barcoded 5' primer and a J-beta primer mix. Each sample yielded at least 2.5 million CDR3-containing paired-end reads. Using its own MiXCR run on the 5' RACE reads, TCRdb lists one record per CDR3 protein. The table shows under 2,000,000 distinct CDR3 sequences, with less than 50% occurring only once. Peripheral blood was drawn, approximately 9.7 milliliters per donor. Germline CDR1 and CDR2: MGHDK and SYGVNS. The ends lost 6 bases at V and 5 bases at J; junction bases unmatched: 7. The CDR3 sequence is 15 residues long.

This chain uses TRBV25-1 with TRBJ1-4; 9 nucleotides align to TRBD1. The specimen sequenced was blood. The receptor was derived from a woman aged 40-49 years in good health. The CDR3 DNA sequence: TGTGCCAGCAGGGCGTACGGGACAGGGAATGAAAAACTGTTTTTT. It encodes CASRAYGTGNEKLFF.